The present TCR beta chain was sequenced within a study of identical twins. The CDR3 contains 16 residues. The ends were cut back, 5 bases at V and 3 bases at J, with 18 bases in the middle. Germline assignment: CDR1 SGHTA and CDR2 FQGNSA. Through template switching, a universal primer site was introduced, and the cDNA contained unique molecular identifiers. TCRdb ran MiXCR on the 5' RACE reads and lists one entry per CDR3 protein. Among some 590,000 distinct CDR3 sequences listed, around a tenth were seen once. These data also formed part of another study, on yellow fever vaccine responses in identical twins.

This TCR was sampled from a woman aged 18-29 years in good health. Sequences were obtained from PBMCs. The chain couples TRBV7-2 to TRBJ2-3, with D perhaps matching TRBD1 (5 bases). The CDR3 sequence: CASSRQGGLGTDTQYF. In DNA form, the CDR3 reads TGTGCCAGCAGCAGGCAGGGCGGATTAGGGACAGATACGCAGTATTTT.